This T cell receptor beta chain derives from a study of cytomegalovirus exposure and HLA in healthy donors. V dropped 7 bases and J dropped 0 bases, with 10 bases sitting between them. From germline, CDR1 is GTSNPN and CDR2 SVGIG (reference sequence). This CDR3 has 12 residues. When sampled, the donors appeared nominally healthy, though they likely had unrecorded immune exposures. PCR amplification relied on 60 Vbeta primers (plus 13 Jbeta primers). The protocol was immunoSEQ multiplex PCR, while the TCRdb copy is restricted to in-frame clones and leaves out a portion. The sample includes roughly 150,000 clones, around 80% seen only once; the top ten take 5% to 8.5%. Points on this clone: Antigen unknown.

Study-level findings and limits: An analysis done earlier found most TCR beta V segments productive about 90% or about 30% of the time. Accurate predictions that matched the HLA-A and HLA-B alleles of most subjects were reportedly made from TCR beta sequences. TCR beta chains numbering 164 were designated cytomegalovirus-associated.

The chain carries TRBV30 and TRBJ2-7; the D gene is possibly TRBD2 (5 bases). The sequence was obtained from a man between 40 and 49 years old in good health and CMV-seropositive. Sequenced: PBMCs. The CDR3 reads CALERNSYEQYF. The CDR3 DNA reads as TGTGCCTTAGAGCGGAACTCCTACGAGCAGTACTTC.